Each of the 19 T cell receptor beta chains below was sequenced from the same sample in a study of neoadjuvant nivolumab and ipilimumab in lung cancer. The data were produced by immunoSEQ multiplex PCR, yet TCRdb's version contains in-frame clones alone and is incomplete. The sample records fewer than 40,000 clones, roughly 89% being singletons. The sample here was peripheral blood, taken before neoadjuvant nivolumab, alone or with ipilimumab. These receptor sequences come from an adult with non-small cell lung cancer.

This chain uses TRBV7-7 with TRBJ2-1; TRBD1 or TRBD2 may be the D gene (5 bases each). The germline V gene encodes CDR1 SSHAT and CDR2 FNYEAQ (reference sequence). CDR3 size: 13 residues. V was shortened by 0 bases and J by 7 bases, with 7 bases between the two germline ends. CDR3 in amino acids: CASSLARENEQFF. The CDR3 nucleotides read TGTGCCAGCAGCTTAGCCAGGGAGAATGAGCAGTTCTTC.

This clone was found once. The V gene is TRBV11-2, the J gene TRBJ2-7, with a possible D match to TRBD2 (6 bases). The V gene lost 0 bases and the J gene lost 9 bases, with 12 bases spanning the gap. This CDR3 has 13 amino acids. The V gene's germline CDR1 is SGHAT and CDR2 FQNNGV. This chain's CDR3 is CASSLEGGAVQYF. DNA of the CDR3: TGTGCCAGCAGCTTAGAGGGGGGAGCAGTGCAGTACTTC.

This rearrangement joins TRBV9 to TRBJ2-7; 11 nucleotides match TRBD2. The V gene's germline CDR1 is SGDLS and CDR2 YYNGEE. CDR3 size: 15 residues. Losses at the gene ends were 4 bases for V and 1 base for J; bases not matched to a gene: 4. The CDR3 bases are TGTGCCAGCAGCAAGGGACTAGCGGCTTCCTACGAGCAGTACTTC. Residues: CASSKGLAASYEQYF.

A single count supports this clone. The chain recombines TRBV5-1 with TRBJ2-7, with TRBD1 matching 7 bases. This CDR3 spans 16 amino acids. The germline CDR1 and CDR2 sequences are SGHRS and YFSETQ. V dropped 2 bases and J dropped 2; count of bases not matched to a gene: 10. CDR3 DNA: TGCGCCAGCAGCTTCTCCCGGGACAGCCGTACCTACGAGCAGTACTTC. This translates into CASSFSRDSRTYEQYF.

The rearrangement links TRBV7-6 to TRBJ2-1; a weak D match, TRBD2 (5 bases). Germline V gene sequence: CDR1 SGHVS, CDR2 FNYEAQ. V was cut by 3 bases and J by 7 bases, with 16 bases left in between. The CDR3 totals 15 residues. CDR3 in amino acids: CASSFPGSAENEQFF. The DNA of the CDR3 is TGTGCCAGCAGCTTTCCGGGGTCGGCCGAAAATGAGCAGTTCTTC.

This clone turned up a few times. This chain uses TRBV20-1 with TRBJ1-1; no firm D call. Deletions cut 6 bases from V and 7 bases from J, with 12 bases between. The CDR3 spans 11 residues. Germline CDR1 reads DFQATT; CDR2 reads SNEGSKA (reference sequence). The CDR3 nucleotides are TGCAGTGCGAGGCAAGAATATGAAGCTTTCTTT. Its translation is CSARQEYEAFF.

This clone was detected once. V is TRBV27 and J is TRBJ2-5, with D tentatively TRBD1 (6 bases). The CDR3 has 13 residues. Per germline, CDR1 MNHEY and CDR2 SMNVEV (reference sequence). V was clipped by 6 bases and J by 4 bases, with 12 bases between them. This CDR3 is CASRRTGIETQYF. CDR3 sequence (DNA): TGTGCCAGCAGGCGCACAGGGATAGAGACCCAGTACTTC.

The chain recombines TRBV6-5 with TRBJ2-7; 9 bases align to TRBD1. Germline-derived CDR1 and CDR2 are MNHEY and SVGAGI. The J segment lost 0 bases and the V segment lost 6 bases, leaving 6 bases of the junction unmatched. The CDR3 spans 15 residues. The CDR3 DNA sequence: TGTGCCAGCAGGGGACAGGGTGAGAGCTCCTACGAGCAGTACTTC. It is translated as CASRGQGESSYEQYF.

The sample holds a few counts of this clone. J is TRBJ2-7 and V is TRBV30, with D perhaps given as TRBD1 or TRBD2 (5 bases each). V shed 4 bases and J shed 4 bases, with 14 bases lying between them. CDR1 and CDR2 from the germline V gene are GTSNPN and SVGIG (reference sequence). There are 13 residues in the CDR3. The CDR3 DNA reads TGTGCCTGGATGGGGGAGCCACAATACGAGCAGTACTTC. This encodes CAWMGEPQYEQYF.

This chain joins TRBV11-2 and TRBJ1-1; D gene ambiguous. Germline assignment: CDR1 SGHAT and CDR2 FQNNGV. This CDR3 has 13 amino acids. The V end was cut by 4 bases, the J end by 0 bases, with 6 bases between. In DNA form, the CDR3 reads TGTGCCAGCAGCTCCAACTTGAACACTGAAGCTTTCTTT. This codes for CASSSNLNTEAFF.

This chain uses TRBV7-3 with TRBJ2-5; 11 bases line up with TRBD1. V dropped 1 base and J dropped 5; count of bases not matched to a gene: 6. The CDR3 sequence is 16 residues long. The V gene's germline CDR1 is SGHTA and CDR2 FQGTGA. The CDR3 DNA sequence: TGTGCCAGCAGCTTAAATCCGGACAGGGGGCGGGAGACCCAGTACTTC. It encodes CASSLNPDRGRETQYF.

The chain carries TRBV27 and TRBJ2-1; D ambiguous. The CDR3 consists of 15 residues. The V gene lost 6 bases and the J gene lost 2 bases, with 14 bases spanning the gap. From germline, CDR1 is MNHEY and CDR2 SMNVEV (reference sequence). The CDR3 sequence is CASRRDGATYNEQFF. Here the CDR3 DNA reads TGTGCCAGCAGGAGAGACGGTGCCACCTACAATGAGCAGTTCTTC.

The chain links TRBV29-1 to TRBJ2-2, with a tentative D call TRBD1 (5 bases). Germline V gene sequence: CDR1 SQVTM, CDR2 ANQGSEA. Trimming removed 8 bases from V and 4 bases from J, with 20 bases in between. There are 15 residues in the CDR3. CDR3 in DNA: TGCAGCCCAGTAATTCTCAGGGTAGGCACCGGGGAGCTGTTTTTT. Encoded protein: CSPVILRVGTGELFF.

The V and J genes are TRBV2 and TRBJ2-5; D possibly corresponds to TRBD2 (6 bases). The CDR3 contains 15 residues. V shed 0 bases and J shed 7 bases, with 15 bases lying between them. CDR1 is SNHLY, CDR2 FYNNEI, per germline. CDR3 nucleotide sequence: TGTGCCAGCAGTGAAGCGGGACTCACGGAGGGGACCCAGTACTTC. It codes for CASSEAGLTEGTQYF.

This rearrangement joins TRBV5-8 to TRBJ2-7, with 10 bases fitting TRBD2. This CDR3 spans 15 amino acids. The germline V gene has CDR1 SGHTS and CDR2 YDEGEE. The junction had 4 bases not matched to a gene; V was cut back by 3 bases and J by 1 base. Here the CDR3 DNA reads TGTGCCAGCAGCTACCTGACTAGCGGGTCCTACGAGCAGTACTTC. This encodes CASSYLTSGSYEQYF.

CDR3 residues: CASSPVRETGELFF. The DNA for the CDR3 is TGTGCCAGCTCACCAGTTCGGGAGACCGGGGAGCTGTTTTTT. This sequence joins TRBV18 and TRBJ2-2; perhaps TRBD2 as D (6 bases). CDR1 and CDR2 (germline): KGHSH, LQKENI. The CDR3 has 14 residues. The V and J ends lost 2 bases and 5 bases respectively, with 9 bases between them.

This chain's CDR3 is CASSLATGELFF. In nucleotides, the CDR3 is TGTGCCAGCAGCTTAGCGACCGGGGAGCTGTTTTTT. The chain employs TRBV7-9 and TRBJ2-2, with unresolved D. The CDR3 is made up of 12 amino acids. The germline V and J ends were trimmed by 0 bases and 5 bases, with 1 base remaining between them. Germline loops: CDR1 SEHNR, CDR2 FQNEAQ (reference sequence).

This clone was seen only once. The chain is built from TRBV6-5 and TRBJ2-1, with D perhaps TRBD2 (6 bases). Germline assignment: CDR1 MNHEY and CDR2 SVGAGI. This CDR3 comprises 16 residues. The V and J ends lost 0 bases and 4 bases respectively, with 13 bases between them. CDR3 in amino acids: CASSYSRRRGYNEQFF. The CDR3, as DNA: TGTGCCAGCAGTTACTCGAGACGACGGGGGTACAATGAGCAGTTCTTC.

The V and J genes are TRBV12-5 and TRBJ2-5; D is perhaps TRBD2 (5 bases). CDR3 length: 14 residues. The ends were cut back, 1 base at V and 1 base at J, with 7 bases in the middle. Per germline, CDR1 LGHNT and CDR2 FRNRAP. The CDR3 DNA reads as TGTGCTAGTGGTTTGGCAGGAGGCCAAGAGACCCAGTACTTC. This codes for CASGLAGGQETQYF.